The 17 T cell receptor beta chains below all came from one sample that was sequenced in a study of blood T cell repertoires in COVID-19. The table came from immunoSEQ multiplex PCR; TCRdb's copy has only in-frame clones and leaves some out. The table includes approximately 250,000 clones, less than 85% detected once. Sequencing was done on a sample of peripheral blood. Receptor source: a man aged 55 to 69 who had recovered from COVID-19.

This chain uses TRBV30 with TRBJ1-5; no clear D gene. Per germline, CDR1 GTSNPN and CDR2 SVGIG (reference sequence). With 8 bases removed from V and 5 bases from J, the gap between germline ends came to 10 bases. CDR3 length equals 11 residues. The CDR3 protein is CAPNGDQPQHF. The DNA of the CDR3 is TGTGCCCCAAACGGGGATCAGCCCCAGCATTTT. The complete variable domain, with remaining parts taken from reference TRBV30 and TRBJ1-5, reads SQTIHQWPATLVQPVGSPLSLECTVEGTSNPNLYWYRQAAGRGLQLLFYSVGIGQISSEVPQNLSASRPQDRQFILSSKKLLLSDSGFYLCAPNGDQPQHFGDGTRLSIL.

This clone appeared once. The chain is built from TRBV5-4 and TRBJ1-1, with D perhaps TRBD1 (5 bases). CDR3 length equals 15 residues. Trimming cost V 4 bases and J 5 bases, with 18 bases left between them. Germline-derived CDR1 and CDR2 are SGHNT and YYREEE (reference sequence). The CDR3 nucleotides are TGTGCCAGCAGCCCCCCGGGACGGAGGGAGACTGAAGCTTTCTTT. It translates to CASSPPGRRETEAFF. The whole variable domain, filled in from reference TRBV5-4 and TRBJ1-1, reads ETGVTQSPTHLIKTRGQQVTLRCSSQSGHNTVSWYQQALGQGPQFIFQYYREEENGRGNFPPRFSGLQFPNYSSELNVNALELDDSALYLCASSPPGRRETEAFFGQGTRLTVV.

The gene calls are TRBV7-6 and TRBJ2-1, with 9 positions matching TRBD2. V lost 5 bases, J lost 9 bases, and 11 bases stayed unmatched. The CDR3 runs 15 residues. CDR1 and CDR2 (germline): SGHVS, FNYEAQ. The CDR3 nucleotides are TGTGCCAGCAGCAACCCTAGCGGGGTGGTTAGTGAGCAGTTCTTC. Protein product: CASSNPSGVVSEQFF.

The chain is built from TRBV3-1 (or the pseudogene TRBV3-2) and TRBJ2-6; 7 bases agree with TRBD1. The germline CDR1 and CDR2 sequences are LGHDT and YNNKEL (reference sequence). The CDR3 consists of 16 residues. V was clipped by 4 bases and J by 0 bases; unmatched bases: 3. This CDR3 is CASSRRQGSGANVLTF. For the CDR3, the DNA is TGTGCCAGCAGCCGGCGACAGGGCTCTGGGGCCAACGTCCTGACTTTC.

The V gene is TRBV20-1, the J gene TRBJ1-4; D is ambiguous. The V end lost 3 bases, the J end lost 5 bases, and 22 bases lay between the germline ends. In germline, CDR1 is DFQATT, CDR2 SNEGSKA (reference sequence). CDR3 length equals 17 residues. CDR3 bases: TGCAGTGCTAGTCAGTTTGCGGCCGCCAATAAAAATGAAAAACTGTTTTTT. This encodes CSASQFAAANKNEKLFF.

J is TRBJ1-4 and V is TRBV13; TRBD1 aligns across 7 bases. This CDR3 contains 14 residues. J lost 7 bases, V lost 5 bases, and 7 bases had no gene match. Germline assignment: CDR1 PRHDT and CDR2 FYEKMQ (reference sequence). The CDR3 bases are TGTGCCAGCAGCAACAGGGGTTATGGTGAAAAACTGTTTTTT. Encoded protein: CASSNRGYGEKLFF.

The V gene is TRBV28, the J gene TRBJ2-5; 9 nucleotides line up with TRBD1. Germline CDR1 is MDHEN and CDR2 is SYDVKM. V was clipped by 2 bases and J by 5 bases; unmatched bases: 9. The CDR3 spans 16 residues. The CDR3 spells CASSLTGTGIRETQYF. DNA of the CDR3: TGTGCCAGCAGTTTAACCGGGACAGGGATTCGGGAGACCCAGTACTTC. The entire variable domain, with the rest obtained from reference TRBV28 and TRBJ2-5, is as follows: DVKVTQSSRYLVKRTGEKVFLECVQDMDHENMFWYRQDPGLGLRLIYFSYDVKMKEKGDIPEGYSVSREKKERFSLILESASTNQTSMYLCASSLTGTGIRETQYFGPGTRLLVL.

This chain connects TRBV11-2 to TRBJ2-6; no clear D gene. V was shortened by 8 bases and J by 1 base, with 6 bases between the two germline ends. The germline V gene encodes CDR1 SGHAT and CDR2 FQNNGV. This CDR3 is built from 13 residues. The CDR3 DNA follows: TGTGCCAGCGGGCTTTCTGGGGCCAACGTCCTGACTTTC. Its protein is CASGLSGANVLTF.

The chain is built from TRBV4-1 and TRBJ1-5; 10 bases line up with TRBD1. This CDR3 is 18 amino acids long. Germline trimming cut 0 bases from V and 11 bases from J; bases unmatched to any gene: 16. The germline gives CDR1 MGHRA, CDR2 YSYEKL. CDR3 loop: CASSQDLTGGRRGLAQHF. DNA for the CDR3: TGCGCCAGCAGCCAAGATTTGACAGGGGGCCGGCGCGGGTTGGCCCAGCATTTT.

The CDR3 coding sequence is TGTGCCAGCAGCCCAAGAACATACATGAACACTGAAGCTTTCTTT. Its protein is CASSPRTYMNTEAFF. The V call is TRBV9, the J call TRBJ1-1; D not certain. Germline loops: CDR1 SGDLS, CDR2 YYNGEE. V lost 4 bases, J lost 0 bases, and 13 bases lay in between. This CDR3 comprises 15 residues. The variable domain in full, with the rest retrieved from reference TRBV9 and TRBJ1-1, is DSGVTQTPKHLITATGQRVTLRCSPRSGDLSVYWYQQSLDQGLQFLIQYYNGEERAKGNILERFSAQQFPDLHSELNLSSLELGDSALYFCASSPRTYMNTEAFFGQGTRLTVV.

This clone was seen once. The chain has TRBV27 and TRBJ2-1; TRBD1 aligns across 7 bases. This CDR3 spans 14 amino acids. Trimming took 7 bases from V and 5 from J; bases not matched to a gene: 8. Looked up from germline, CDR1 is MNHEY and CDR2 is SMNVEV (reference sequence). CDR3 coding DNA: TGTGCCAGCACACTCAGGGGGAGAAACAATGAGCAGTTCTTC. Its protein is CASTLRGRNNEQFF.

A note on this clone: Other DNA sequences from this sample encode an identical CDR3 as well. The CDR3: CASSFSSGANVLTF. CDR3 nucleotides: TGTGCCAGCAGTTTCTCCTCTGGGGCCAACGTCCTGACTTTC. This chain links TRBV27 with TRBJ2-6, with D unresolved. Germline-derived CDR1 and CDR2 are MNHEY and SMNVEV (reference sequence). The CDR3 runs 14 residues. Trimming cost V 3 bases and J 0 bases, with 3 bases left between them. Full variable domain (remainder filled in from reference TRBV27 and TRBJ2-6): EAQVTQNPRYLITVTGKKLTVTCSQNMNHEYMSWYRQDPGLGLRQIYYSMNVEVTDKGDVPEGYKVSRKEKRNFPLILESPSPNQTSLYFCASSFSSGANVLTFGAGSRLTVL.

The rearrangement uses TRBV14 and TRBJ2-1; TRBD2 is a possible D gene (5 bases). Germline V gene lookup returns CDR1 SGHDN and CDR2 FVKESK. This CDR3 contains 15 residues. V shed 2 bases and J shed 5 bases, with 13 bases lying between them. The CDR3: CASSQMASWNNEQFF. The CDR3 DNA is TGTGCCAGCAGCCAAATGGCTAGCTGGAACAATGAGCAGTTCTTC.

Details on this clone: A read error may account for a junction end that differs from germline. V and J are TRBV7-2 and TRBJ2-1, with D possibly TRBD1 on 6 matching bases. Germline CDR1 reads SGHTA; CDR2 reads FQGNSA. The length of the CDR3 is 14 residues. The CDR3 protein is CASSSAGVRNEQFF. For the CDR3, the DNA is TGTGCTAGCAGCTCCGCAGGGGTTAGGAATGAGCAGTTCTTC.

The chain couples TRBV3-1 (or the pseudogene TRBV3-2) to TRBJ2-7; TRBD2 aligns across 7 bases. CDR1 and CDR2 (germline): LGHDT, YNNKEL (reference sequence). Trimming removed 8 bases from V and 3 bases from J; junction bases left unmatched: 19. This CDR3 spans 17 amino acids. CDR3 DNA: TGTGCCAGCTCCCCAGCCCGAGCACTAGCGAAATTCTACGAGCAGTACTTC. Translated: CASSPARALAKFYEQYF.

The rearrangement uses TRBV27 and TRBJ2-7; no firm D call. The CDR3 runs 14 residues. Germline values: CDR1 MNHEY, CDR2 SMNVEV (reference sequence). Trimming stripped 5 bases from V and 9 bases from J, with 20 bases between. CDR3 in DNA: TGTGCCAGCAGTCAATACAGTCGGCGTTCGCGGCAGTACTTC. It codes for CASSQYSRRSRQYF.

The J gene is TRBJ2-5, the V gene TRBV11-1, with TRBD1 as a possible D gene (6 bases). Trimming shortened V by 2 bases and J by 5 bases, and 9 bases separated the two germline ends. Looked up from germline, CDR1 is SGHAT and CDR2 is FQDESV (reference sequence). The CDR3 has 13 amino acids. The CDR3 sequence is CASSLHRVETQYF. CDR3 sequence (DNA): TGTGCCAGCAGCTTACACAGGGTTGAGACCCAGTACTTC.